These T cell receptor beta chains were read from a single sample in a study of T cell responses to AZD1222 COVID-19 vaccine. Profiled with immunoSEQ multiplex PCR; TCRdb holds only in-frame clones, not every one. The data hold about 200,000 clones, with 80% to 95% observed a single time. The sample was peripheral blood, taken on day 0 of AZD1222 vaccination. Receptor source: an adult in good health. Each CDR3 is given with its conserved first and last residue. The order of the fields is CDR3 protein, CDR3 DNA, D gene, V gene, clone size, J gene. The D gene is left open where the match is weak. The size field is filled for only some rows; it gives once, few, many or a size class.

CDR3: CASSWGQTTNYGYTF
DNA: TGTGCCAGCAGCTGGGGACAGACAACTAACTATGGCTACACCTTC
D: TRBD1
V: TRBV7-3
size: few
J: TRBJ1-2

CDR3: CASSTRGNQPQHF
DNA: TGTGCCAGCAGCACCAGGGGAAATCAGCCCCAGCATTTT
D: -
V: TRBV7-9
size: -
J: TRBJ1-5

CDR3: CASSQRGDRSVDYGINEQFF
DNA: TGTGCCAGCAGCCAACGAGGGGACAGGTCTGTAGATTACGGGATCAATGAGCAGTTCTTC
D: TRBD1
V: TRBV4-2
size: -
J: TRBJ2-1

CDR3: CASSEGQGYEQYF
DNA: TGTGCCAGCAGTGAAGGACAGGGCTACGAGCAGTACTTC
D: TRBD1
V: TRBV27
size: -
J: TRBJ2-7

CDR3: CASTASPLDAGGKYEQYF
DNA: TGTGCCAGCACCGCATCGCCCCTGGACGCAGGGGGGAAGTACGAGCAGTACTTC
D: -
V: TRBV27
size: -
J: TRBJ2-7

CDR3: CASSPQGSLYEKLFF
DNA: TGTGCCAGCAGTCCACAGGGAAGTCTCTATGAAAAACTGTTTTTT
D: -
V: TRBV6-5
size: -
J: TRBJ1-4

CDR3: CASRRQGTYGYTF
DNA: TGTGCCAGCAGACGACAGGGTACCTATGGCTACACCTTC
D: TRBD1
V: TRBV28
size: -
J: TRBJ1-2

CDR3: CASSPGTAERYTF
DNA: TGTGCCAGCAGTCCGGGCACCGCAGAACGCTACACCTTC
D: -
V: TRBV6-5
size: -
J: TRBJ1-2

CDR3: CASSFRQTQYF
DNA: TGTGCCAGCAGTTTTCGTCAGACCCAGTACTTC
D: -
V: TRBV28
size: -
J: TRBJ2-5

CDR3: CASNRGQRSSYNSPLHF
DNA: TGTGCCAGTAACAGAGGACAGCGAAGCTCCTATAATTCACCCCTCCACTTT
D: -
V: TRBV19
size: -
J: TRBJ1-6

CDR3: CASSLGGRLNSPLHF
DNA: TGTGCCAGCAGCTTAGGGGGGCGGTTAAATTCACCCCTCCACTTT
D: -
V: TRBV7-2
size: -
J: TRBJ1-6

CDR3: CASSSAGATEAFF
DNA: TGTGCCAGCAGTTCAGCAGGGGCCACTGAAGCTTTCTTT
D: -
V: TRBV6-5
size: -
J: TRBJ1-1

CDR3: CASSQVGAGPTYGYTF
DNA: TGCGCCAGCAGCCAAGTGGGGGCAGGGCCAACCTATGGCTACACCTTC
D: -
V: TRBV4-3
size: once
J: TRBJ1-2

CDR3: CASSPPGGRYEQYF
DNA: TGTGCCAGCAGCCCCCCGGGGGGGAGGTACGAGCAGTACTTC
D: TRBD2
V: TRBV7-8
size: -
J: TRBJ2-7

CDR3: CASSQDRRGPYGYTF
DNA: TGTGCCAGCAGCCAAGATCGGCGGGGTCCCTATGGCTACACCTTC
D: -
V: TRBV4-2
size: -
J: TRBJ1-2

CDR3: CASSPWGGQSSYEQYF
DNA: TGTGCCAGCAGCCCGTGGGGAGGGCAAAGCTCCTACGAGCAGTACTTC
D: TRBD2
V: TRBV14
size: -
J: TRBJ2-7

CDR3: CASSVTPGGGAEAFF
DNA: TGTGCCAGCAGCGTAACCCCGGGCGGGGGCGCTGAAGCTTTCTTT
D: -
V: TRBV9
size: -
J: TRBJ1-1

CDR3: CASSEDRFQPQHF
DNA: TGTGCCAGCAGCGAAGACAGGTTCCAGCCCCAGCATTTT
D: -
V: TRBV2
size: -
J: TRBJ1-5

CDR3: CASSLQGQNTEAFF
DNA: TGTGCCAGCAGCCTACAGGGCCAGAACACTGAAGCTTTCTTT
D: -
V: TRBV7-9
size: -
J: TRBJ1-1

CDR3: CASSLASYSNQPQHF
DNA: TGTGCCAGCAGCTTGGCAAGTTATAGCAATCAGCCCCAGCATTTT
D: -
V: TRBV5-5
size: once
J: TRBJ1-5

CDR3: CAIRPGQSNTEAFF
DNA: TGTGCCATCAGGCCGGGACAGTCTAACACTGAAGCTTTCTTT
D: TRBD1
V: TRBV10-3
size: -
J: TRBJ1-1

CDR3: CASSIDGSSGGGYTF
DNA: TGTGCCAGTAGTATAGACGGTTCCTCCGGCGGTGGCTACACCTTC
D: -
V: TRBV19
size: -
J: TRBJ1-2

CDR3: CASSLGGGQETQYF
DNA: TGTGCCAGCAGCTTGGGCGGGGGGCAAGAGACCCAGTACTTC
D: TRBD2
V: TRBV5-4
size: -
J: TRBJ2-5

CDR3: CASSGTSGGLVDTQYF
DNA: TGTGCCAGCAGCGGGACTAGCGGGGGGCTTGTGGATACGCAGTATTTT
D: TRBD2
V: TRBV3-1/TRBV3-2
size: -
J: TRBJ2-3

CDR3: CASSLRRSDSNQPQHF
DNA: TGTGCCAGCAGCTTAAGGCGTTCAGATAGCAATCAGCCCCAGCATTTT
D: -
V: TRBV7-2
size: -
J: TRBJ1-5

CDR3: CASRPDLGANQPQHF
DNA: TGCGCCAGCAGGCCCGATCTGGGGGCAAATCAGCCCCAGCATTTT
D: -
V: TRBV10-2
size: -
J: TRBJ1-5

CDR3: CASSRLGQGSRREQYF
DNA: TGTGCCAGCAGCAGGCTGGGACAGGGGAGTCGTCGCGAGCAGTACTTC
D: TRBD1
V: TRBV6-2/TRBV6-3
size: -
J: TRBJ2-7

CDR3: CASSLDSSAPGELFF
DNA: TGTGCCAGCAGCTTAGATTCGTCAGCACCCGGGGAGCTGTTTTTT
D: -
V: TRBV7-2
size: -
J: TRBJ2-2

CDR3: CASSLGDTGAEKLFF
DNA: TGTGCCAGCAGCTTAGGGGACACTGGGGCTGAAAAACTGTTTTTT
D: -
V: TRBV7-9
size: once
J: TRBJ1-4

CDR3: CASKDRLEEKLFF
DNA: TGTGCCAGCAAGGACAGACTTGAAGAAAAACTGTTTTTT
D: -
V: TRBV7-8
size: -
J: TRBJ1-4

CDR3: CASSQDFTRNNSPLHF
DNA: TGTGCCAGCAGCCAAGATTTCACGAGGAATAATTCACCCCTCCACTTT
D: -
V: TRBV3-1/TRBV3-2
size: once
J: TRBJ1-6

CDR3: CASSLGGGKANEKLFF
DNA: TGTGCCAGCAGCTTAGGAGGGGGGAAGGCTAATGAAAAACTGTTTTTT
D: -
V: TRBV5-6
size: -
J: TRBJ1-4

CDR3: CASSAGLGGTGELFF
DNA: TGTGCCAGCAGCGCAGGACTAGGCGGCACCGGGGAGCTGTTTTTT
D: TRBD2
V: TRBV11-2
size: -
J: TRBJ2-2

CDR3: CARADPNTGELFF
DNA: TGTGCCAGGGCTGACCCGAACACCGGGGAGCTGTTTTTT
D: -
V: TRBV2
size: -
J: TRBJ2-2

CDR3: CASSPQGAGYGYTF
DNA: TGTGCCAGCAGCCCTCAGGGGGCAGGGTATGGCTACACCTTC
D: TRBD1
V: TRBV3-1/TRBV3-2
size: -
J: TRBJ1-2

CDR3: CASSQGTGLGAFF
DNA: TGCGCCAGCAGCCAAGGGACAGGTCTTGGAGCTTTCTTT
D: TRBD1
V: TRBV4-3
size: -
J: TRBJ1-1

CDR3: CASSVFGVGGIDEQFF
DNA: TGTGCCAGCAGCGTATTCGGGGTCGGGGGGATCGATGAGCAGTTCTTC
D: TRBD2
V: TRBV9
size: -
J: TRBJ2-1

CDR3: CATLGQLNTEAFF
DNA: TGTGCCACCTTGGGACAGCTGAACACTGAAGCTTTCTTT
D: TRBD1
V: TRBV18
size: -
J: TRBJ1-1

CDR3: CASSQEDATNEKLFF
DNA: TGTGCCAGCAGCCAAGAGGACGCAACTAATGAAAAACTGTTTTTT
D: -
V: TRBV4-2
size: -
J: TRBJ1-4

CDR3: CSGQGRGTQYF
DNA: TGCAGTGGTCAGGGTCGGGGGACCCAGTACTTC
D: -
V: TRBV20-1
size: once
J: TRBJ2-5

CDR3: CASTRDRGQETQYF
DNA: TGTGCCAGCACCCGGGACAGGGGACAAGAGACCCAGTACTTC
D: TRBD1
V: TRBV5-4
size: -
J: TRBJ2-5

CDR3: CASTFGIKETQYF
DNA: TGTGCCAGCACCTTCGGGATAAAAGAGACCCAGTACTTC
D: -
V: TRBV7-9
size: once
J: TRBJ2-5

CDR3: CATEGLMNTEAFF
DNA: TGTGCCACCGAGGGACTCATGAACACTGAAGCTTTCTTT
D: -
V: TRBV24-1
size: -
J: TRBJ1-1

CDR3: CASSQGQGWDSPLHF
DNA: TGTGCCAGTAGCCAGGGACAGGGGTGGGATTCACCCCTCCACTTT
D: TRBD1
V: TRBV3-1/TRBV3-2
size: few
J: TRBJ1-6

CDR3: CASKGIEETQYF
DNA: TGTGCCAGCAAGGGGATTGAAGAGACCCAGTACTTC
D: -
V: TRBV2
size: -
J: TRBJ2-5

CDR3: CASQPGRTGNTIYF
DNA: TGTGCCAGCCAGCCGGGCCGGACTGGAAACACCATATATTTT
D: -
V: TRBV5-4
size: once
J: TRBJ1-3

CDR3: CASSSRQGVDTQYF
DNA: TGTGCCAGCAGCTCCCGACAGGGTGTAGATACGCAGTATTTT
D: TRBD1
V: TRBV7-2
size: -
J: TRBJ2-3

CDR3: CASSELIGTGYQPQHF
DNA: TGTGCCAGCAGTGAACTGATCGGGACAGGGTATCAGCCCCAGCATTTT
D: TRBD1
V: TRBV6-1
size: -
J: TRBJ1-5

CDR3: CASISGRGLERVGNQPQHF
DNA: TGTGCCAGCATCTCAGGAAGGGGGCTGGAAAGAGTTGGCAATCAGCCCCAGCATTTT
D: TRBD1
V: TRBV28
size: -
J: TRBJ1-5

CDR3: CASGLAGGGEQFF
DNA: TGTGCCAGCGGACTAGCGGGGGGAGGTGAGCAGTTCTTC
D: TRBD2
V: TRBV3-1/TRBV3-2
size: -
J: TRBJ2-1

CDR3: CASSEVQPQHF
DNA: TGTGCCAGCAGTGAAGTCCAGCCCCAGCATTTT
D: -
V: TRBV6-1
size: -
J: TRBJ1-5

CDR3: CASRGTRGGEQYF
DNA: TGTGCCAGTAGAGGGACTAGAGGTGGCGAGCAGTACTTC
D: TRBD2
V: TRBV19
size: -
J: TRBJ2-7

CDR3: CAISGFRDSYYGYTF
DNA: TGTGCCATCAGTGGTTTCCGGGACAGCTACTATGGCTACACCTTC
D: TRBD1
V: TRBV10-3
size: -
J: TRBJ1-2

CDR3: CASSTAGLYNEQFF
DNA: TGTGCCAGCAGCACCGCGGGCCTTTACAATGAGCAGTTCTTC
D: -
V: TRBV7-6
size: -
J: TRBJ2-1

CDR3: CASSPGGLAGSTDTQYF
DNA: TGCGCCAGCAGCCCGGGGGGACTAGCGGGGTCCACAGATACGCAGTATTTT
D: TRBD2
V: TRBV5-1
size: -
J: TRBJ2-3

CDR3: CASSLVVSSGEQYF
DNA: TGTGCCAGCAGCTTAGTAGTGAGCTCGGGGGAGCAGTACTTC
D: -
V: TRBV11-2
size: once
J: TRBJ2-7

CDR3: CASSLVAPPDTEAFF
DNA: TGTGCCAGCAGCTTAGTGGCCCCTCCGGACACTGAAGCTTTCTTT
D: -
V: TRBV11-2
size: -
J: TRBJ1-1

CDR3: CASSSRLAGGPYNEQFF
DNA: TGTGCCAGCAGCTCCAGACTAGCGGGGGGCCCGTACAATGAGCAGTTCTTC
D: TRBD2
V: TRBV9
size: -
J: TRBJ2-1

CDR3: CASSPGRTEAFF
DNA: TGTGCCAGCAGCCCCGGGAGGACTGAAGCTTTCTTT
D: -
V: TRBV7-3
size: -
J: TRBJ1-1

CDR3: CASSLEVGELFF
DNA: TGTGCCAGCAGCTTGGAAGTGGGGGAGCTGTTTTTT
D: -
V: TRBV7-9
size: -
J: TRBJ2-2